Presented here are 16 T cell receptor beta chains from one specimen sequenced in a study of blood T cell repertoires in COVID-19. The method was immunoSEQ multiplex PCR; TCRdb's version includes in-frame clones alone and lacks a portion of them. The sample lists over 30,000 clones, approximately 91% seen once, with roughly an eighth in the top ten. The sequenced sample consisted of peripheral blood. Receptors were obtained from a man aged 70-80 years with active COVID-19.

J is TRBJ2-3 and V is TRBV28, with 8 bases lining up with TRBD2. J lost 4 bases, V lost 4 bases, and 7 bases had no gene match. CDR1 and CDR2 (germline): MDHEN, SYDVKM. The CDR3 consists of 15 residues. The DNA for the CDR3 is TGTGCCAGCAGTTCGGGCGGGACTAGGGCAGATACGCAGTATTTT. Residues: CASSSGGTRADTQYF.

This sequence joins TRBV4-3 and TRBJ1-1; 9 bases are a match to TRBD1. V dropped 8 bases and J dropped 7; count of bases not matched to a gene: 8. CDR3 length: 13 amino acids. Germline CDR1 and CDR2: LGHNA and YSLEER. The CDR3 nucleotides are TGCGCCAGCGGCCTCGGGACAGGGCTTGAAGCTTTCTTT. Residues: CASGLGTGLEAFF.

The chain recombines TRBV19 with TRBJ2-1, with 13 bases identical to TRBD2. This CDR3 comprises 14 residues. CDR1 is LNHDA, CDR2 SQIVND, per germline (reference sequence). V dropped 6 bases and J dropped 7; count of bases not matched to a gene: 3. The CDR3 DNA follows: TGTGCCAGTAGACTAGCGGGAGGGAGGAATGAGCAGTTCTTC. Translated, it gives CASRLAGGRNEQFF.

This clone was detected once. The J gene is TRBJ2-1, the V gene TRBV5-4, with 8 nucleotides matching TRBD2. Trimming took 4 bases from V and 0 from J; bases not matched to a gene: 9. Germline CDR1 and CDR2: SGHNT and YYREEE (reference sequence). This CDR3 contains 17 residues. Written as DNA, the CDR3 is TGTGCCAGCAGCCCCGGGAGGGCTAGAGGCTCCTACAATGAGCAGTTCTTC. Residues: CASSPGRARGSYNEQFF.

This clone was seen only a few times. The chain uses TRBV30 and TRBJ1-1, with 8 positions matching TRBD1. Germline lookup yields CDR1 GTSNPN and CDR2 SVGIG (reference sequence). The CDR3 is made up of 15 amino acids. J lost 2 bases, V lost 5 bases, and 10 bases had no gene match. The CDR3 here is CAWSRQGSVNTEAFF. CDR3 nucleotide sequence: TGTGCCTGGTCCCGACAGGGGTCGGTTAACACTGAAGCTTTCTTT.

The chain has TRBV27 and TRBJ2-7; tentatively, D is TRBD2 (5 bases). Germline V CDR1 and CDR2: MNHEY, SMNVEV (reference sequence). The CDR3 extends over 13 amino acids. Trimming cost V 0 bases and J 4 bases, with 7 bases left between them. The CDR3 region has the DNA TGTGCCAGCAGTTTATCGGGGAGATACGAGCAGTACTTC. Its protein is CASSLSGRYEQYF.

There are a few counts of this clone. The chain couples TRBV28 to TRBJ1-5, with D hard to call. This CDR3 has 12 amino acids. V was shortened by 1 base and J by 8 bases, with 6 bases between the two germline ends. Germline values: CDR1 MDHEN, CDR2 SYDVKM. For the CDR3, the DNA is TGTGCCAGCAGTTTATCCCTAAAGCCCCAGCATTTT. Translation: CASSLSLKPQHF.

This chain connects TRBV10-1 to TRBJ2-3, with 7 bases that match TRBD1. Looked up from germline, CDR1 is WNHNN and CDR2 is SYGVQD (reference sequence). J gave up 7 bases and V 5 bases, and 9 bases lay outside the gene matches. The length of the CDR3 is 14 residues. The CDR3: CASSLGGVGHTQYF. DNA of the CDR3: TGCGCCAGCAGTTTAGGGGGCGTAGGTCATACGCAGTATTTT.

The CDR3 DNA follows: TGTGCCAGTAGTATTCATCCCACGGGGGCCGGGGAGCTGTTTTTT. Protein: CASSIHPTGAGELFF. The J gene is TRBJ2-2, the V gene TRBV19, with D possibly TRBD2 on 6 matching bases. Between the trimmed V and J ends, which lost 3 bases and 6 bases, there was a span of 14 bases. The germline CDR1 and CDR2 sequences are LNHDA and SQIVND (reference sequence). There are 15 residues in the CDR3.

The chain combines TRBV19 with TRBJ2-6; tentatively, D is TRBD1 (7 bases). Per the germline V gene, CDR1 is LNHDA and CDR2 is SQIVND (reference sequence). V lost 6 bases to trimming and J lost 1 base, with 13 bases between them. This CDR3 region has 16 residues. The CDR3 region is CASSGRGASGANVLTF. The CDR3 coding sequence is TGTGCCAGTAGCGGCAGGGGGGCATCTGGGGCCAACGTCCTGACTTTC.

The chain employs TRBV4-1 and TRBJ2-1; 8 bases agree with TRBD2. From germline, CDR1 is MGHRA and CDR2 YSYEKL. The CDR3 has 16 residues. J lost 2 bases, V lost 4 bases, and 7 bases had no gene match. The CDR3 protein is CASSLTLLAAYNEQFF. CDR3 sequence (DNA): TGCGCCAGCAGCCTCACCCTACTAGCGGCCTACAATGAGCAGTTCTTC.

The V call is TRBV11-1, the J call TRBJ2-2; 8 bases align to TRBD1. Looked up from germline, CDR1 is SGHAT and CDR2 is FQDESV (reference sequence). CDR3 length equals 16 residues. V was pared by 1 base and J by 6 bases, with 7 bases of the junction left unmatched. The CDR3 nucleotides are TGTGCCAGCAGCTTAGTAGGCAGGGGGCAAGCCGGGGAGCTGTTTTTT. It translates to CASSLVGRGQAGELFF.

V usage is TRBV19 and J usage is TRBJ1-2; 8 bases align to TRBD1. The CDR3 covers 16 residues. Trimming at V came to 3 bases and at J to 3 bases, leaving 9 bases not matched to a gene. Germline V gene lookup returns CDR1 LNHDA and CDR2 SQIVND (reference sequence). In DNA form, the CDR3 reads TGTGCCAGTAGTATCGGACAGGGTAAAATTCACTATGGCTACACCTTC. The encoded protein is CASSIGQGKIHYGYTF.

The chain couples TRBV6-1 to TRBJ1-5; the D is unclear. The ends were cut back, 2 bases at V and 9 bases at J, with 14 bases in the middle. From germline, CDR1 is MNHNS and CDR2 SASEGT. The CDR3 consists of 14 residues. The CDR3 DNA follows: TGTGCCAGCAGTGAACGTGGGCGGGATGGGCCCCAGCATTTT. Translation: CASSERGRDGPQHF.

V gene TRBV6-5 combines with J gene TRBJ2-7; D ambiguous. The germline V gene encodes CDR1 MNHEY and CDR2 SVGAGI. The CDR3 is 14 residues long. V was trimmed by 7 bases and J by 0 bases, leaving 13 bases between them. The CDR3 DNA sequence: TGTGCCAGCACACCTCGGGTGGGCTCCTACGAGCAGTACTTC. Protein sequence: CASTPRVGSYEQYF.

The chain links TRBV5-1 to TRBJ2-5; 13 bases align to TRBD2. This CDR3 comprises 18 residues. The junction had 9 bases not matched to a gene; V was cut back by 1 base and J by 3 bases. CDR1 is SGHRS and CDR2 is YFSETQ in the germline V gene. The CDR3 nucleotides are TGCGCCAGCAGCTTGATCCCTCTAGGACTAGCGGGAGAAGAGACCCAGTACTTC. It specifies CASSLIPLGLAGEETQYF.